A single sample is the source of the 20 T cell receptor beta chains below, sequenced in a study of regulatory T cells in long-lasting Graves disease. Assembly of TCR beta libraries relied on iRepertoire HTBI primers together with Arm-PCR of CDR3 regions. TCRdb re-derived calls from the multiplex PCR reads in MiXCR, one entry per CDR3 protein. The sample lists 440,000 or so distinct CDR3 sequences, 15% occurring once. Time point given: newly diagnosed GD, antithyroid drugs for less than 3 months. The authors made the TCR library using RNA they extracted from PBMCs. These same data were also listed under a study on T cells in Graves' hyperthyroidism and ophthalmopathy.

Sequencing used peripheral blood mononuclear cells (PBMCs), obtained at new diagnosis, from a patient treated with antithyroid drugs. The receptors come from a woman aged 25 to 39 with Graves disease.

This clonotype showed up many times. The V and J genes are TRBV20-1 and TRBJ1-1; D unclear. V lost 3 bases and J lost 0, with 8 bases in between. The germline gives CDR1 DFQATT, CDR2 SNEGSKA (reference sequence). This CDR3 comprises 13 residues. This CDR3 is CSASGSVNTEAFF. The CDR3 DNA is TGCAGTGCTAGCGGGTCGGTGAACACTGAAGCTTTCTTT.

There are many counts of this clonotype. This rearrangement joins TRBV6-1 to TRBJ2-7, with 9 nucleotides matching TRBD2. Germline trimming cut 3 bases from V and 4 bases from J; bases unmatched to any gene: 10. From germline, CDR1 is MNHNS and CDR2 SASEGT. The CDR3 is made up of 16 amino acids. In nucleotides, the CDR3 is TGTGCCAGCAGTGAGGGGGGAGTAGCGGGAGCGTACGAGCAGTACTTC. Encoded protein: CASSEGGVAGAYEQYF.

As to this clonotype: This may arise from a read error, as a much more abundant clone is one base away. The chain combines TRBV7-8 with TRBJ1-4; TRBD1 might be the D (5 bases). V was trimmed by 7 bases and J by 8 bases, leaving 20 bases between them. The germline CDR1 and CDR2 sequences are SGHVS and FQNEAQ. The CDR3 length is 15 residues. The CDR3 DNA sequence: TGTGCCAGCAACCTAGCCTTGGGGGGTTCCGAAAAACTGTTTTTT. Its translation is CASNLALGGSEKLFF.

This clonotype was detected many times. The chain carries TRBV12-5 and TRBJ2-1; the D is unclear. The CDR3 is made up of 15 amino acids. V lost 1 base and J 0 bases, leaving 7 bases between the germline ends. The germline V gene encodes CDR1 LGHNT and CDR2 FRNRAP. CDR3 in DNA: TGTGCTAGTGGTTTGGGGGCGGCCTCCTACAATGAGCAGTTCTTC. Protein product: CASGLGAASYNEQFF.

This clonotype was found many times. This rearrangement joins TRBV7-8 to TRBJ2-5; 7 nucleotides match TRBD2. The CDR3 extends over 16 amino acids. The germline CDR1 and CDR2 sequences are SGHVS and FQNEAQ. V dropped 0 bases and J dropped 5; count of bases not matched to a gene: 9. The CDR3 DNA reads TGTGCCAGCAGCTTAGCTCGGGACTACCGGGCGGAGACCCAGTACTTC. This gives the protein CASSLARDYRAETQYF. Full variable domain (missing parts from reference TRBV7-8 and TRBJ2-5): GAGVSQSPRYKVAKRGQDVALRCDPISGHVSLFWYQQALGQGPEFLTYFQNEAQLDKSGLPSDRFFAERPEGSVSTLKIQRTQQEDSAVYLCASSLARDYRAETQYFGPGTRLLVL.

There are a few counts of this clonotype. The chain carries TRBV7-2 and TRBJ1-2; possible D gene TRBD1, 5 bases. Trimming shortened V by 5 bases and J by 8 bases, and 12 bases separated the two germline ends. The CDR3 runs to 12 residues. Per the germline V gene, CDR1 is SGHTA and CDR2 is FQGNSA. The CDR3 DNA reads TGTGCCAGCAGCATCAGGGTTAAGGGCTACACCTTC. Amino acids: CASSIRVKGYTF.

This chain connects TRBV5-8 to TRBJ2-1; D may be TRBD2 (6 bases). Trimming left V 0 bases short and J 1 base short, with 23 bases between. Looked up from germline, CDR1 is SGHTS and CDR2 is YDEGEE. The CDR3 consists of 20 residues. The CDR3 reads CASSLVIGTFSSRSYNEQFF. In nucleotides, the CDR3 is TGTGCCAGCAGCTTGGTAATTGGGACTTTCAGTTCCCGATCCTACAATGAGCAGTTCTTC.

This clonotype was counted a few times. The chain carries TRBV5-6 and TRBJ2-7; no reliable D call. Germline CDR1 is SGHDT and CDR2 is YYEEEE. The CDR3 contains 15 residues. Between the trimmed V and J ends, which lost 3 bases and 1 base, there was a span of 14 bases. The CDR3 loop is CASSSLGPRSYEQYF. CDR3 sequence (DNA): TGTGCCAGCAGCTCCCTCGGACCTCGATCCTACGAGCAGTACTTC.

This clonotype was detected many times. The chain has TRBV30 and TRBJ1-2; TRBD1 agrees at 7 bases. Germline V CDR1 and CDR2: GTSNPN, SVGIG (reference sequence). V dropped 4 bases and J dropped 4; count of bases not matched to a gene: 9. The CDR3 consists of 14 residues. CDR3 sequence: CAWNRQGRIYGYTF. The DNA of the CDR3 is TGTGCCTGGAACCGACAGGGAAGGATCTATGGCTACACCTTC.

This clonotype was found many times. The V and J genes are TRBV30 and TRBJ2-7, with TRBD2 matching over 9 bases. V lost 1 base, J lost 4 bases, and 11 bases stayed unmatched. Germline values: CDR1 GTSNPN, CDR2 SVGIG (reference sequence). The CDR3 has 16 amino acids. CDR3 sequence: CAWSGPWTSAVYEQYF. The CDR3 nucleotides are TGTGCCTGGAGTGGACCTTGGACTAGCGCCGTGTACGAGCAGTACTTC.

This clonotype was seen a few times. The chain carries TRBV28 and TRBJ2-7, with 10 positions matching TRBD1. V shed 5 bases, J shed 1 base, and the junction held 5 bases outside the gene matches. Germline CDR1 and CDR2: MDHEN and SYDVKM. The CDR3 consists of 15 residues. The CDR3 here is CASSPRQGASYEQYF. The DNA for the CDR3 is TGTGCCAGCAGTCCCCGACAGGGGGCATCCTACGAGCAGTACTTC. The full variable domain, its missing parts supplied by reference TRBV28 and TRBJ2-7, is DVKVTQSSRYLVKRTGEKVFLECVQDMDHENMFWYRQDPGLGLRLIYFSYDVKMKEKGDIPEGYSVSREKKERFSLILESASTNQTSMYLCASSPRQGASYEQYFGPGTRLTVT.

This clonotype showed up just a few times. The chain has TRBV20-1 and TRBJ2-4; 7 bases fit TRBD1. This CDR3 comprises 15 residues. Germline V gene data show CDR1 as DFQATT and CDR2 as SNEGSKA (reference sequence). Trimming took 5 bases from V and 0 from J; bases not matched to a gene: 7. The DNA of the CDR3 is TGCAGTGCTTCGGACAGGTTCTTAGCCAAAAACATTCAGTACTTC. Translation: CSASDRFLAKNIQYF.

The chain carries TRBV6-1 and TRBJ1-6, with 7 bases fitting TRBD1. The CDR3 is made up of 15 amino acids. Unmatched junction bases numbered 8, after V lost 8 bases and J lost 4 bases. Germline CDR1 is MNHNS and CDR2 is SASEGT. This CDR3 is CASRAPGQYNSPLHF. In DNA, the CDR3 is TGTGCCAGCCGGGCCCCGGGACAGTATAATTCACCCCTCCACTTT.

This clonotype was detected ten times or more. The chain has TRBV3-1 and TRBJ2-1; 10 nucleotides agree with TRBD2. Germline CDR1 reads LGHDT; CDR2 reads YNNKEL (reference sequence). With V trimmed by 5 bases and J by 1 base, 5 bases remained unmatched. The CDR3 is 16 residues long. The CDR3 DNA sequence: TGTGCCAGCAGCTTGGGACTAGCGTTTTCCTACAATGAGCAGTTCTTC. The encoded protein is CASSLGLAFSYNEQFF.

The chain uses TRBV6-2 or TRBV6-3 and TRBJ1-2, with 8 bases that match TRBD1. CDR3 length equals 14 residues. In germline, CDR1 is MNHEY, CDR2 SVGEGT. V lost 6 bases to trimming and J lost 6 bases; unmatched junction nucleotides: 9. The CDR3 loop is CASSSTGTGHGYTF. In nucleotides, the CDR3 is TGTGCCAGCAGCTCTACCGGGACAGGACATGGCTACACCTTC.

This clonotype showed up many times. DNA of the CDR3: TGTGCCAGCAGGGGACAGGGAAAAGATACGCAGTATTTT. Translation gives CASRGQGKDTQYF. The chain is built from TRBV6-1 and TRBJ2-3; 9 bases agree with TRBD1. The V and J ends lost 6 bases and 5 bases, in that order; junction bases with no gene match: 3. The CDR3 is 13 amino acids. Per the germline V gene, CDR1 is MNHNS and CDR2 is SASEGT.

This clonotype was detected only a few times. V gene TRBV15 combines with J gene TRBJ2-1; no definite D call. CDR3 length equals 11 residues. Trimming pared 11 bases from V and 3 bases from J, leaving 8 bases between. Per germline, CDR1 LNHNV and CDR2 YYDKDF (reference sequence). Here the CDR3 reads CACGIYNEQFF. In nucleotides, the CDR3 is TGTGCCTGTGGAATCTACAATGAGCAGTTCTTC.

This clonotype was picked up many times. The CDR3 bases are TGCAGTGCTTTTCCGCCCGGCAACGCGGACCCCTACGAGCAGTACTTC. Translated, it gives CSAFPPGNADPYEQYF. J is TRBJ2-7 and V is TRBV20-1; D unresolved. Germline V CDR1 and CDR2: DFQATT, SNEGSKA (reference sequence). There are 16 residues in the CDR3. V was pared by 5 bases and J by 2 bases, with 22 bases between.

This clonotype appeared a few times. This chain joins TRBV4-1 and TRBJ2-2, with 11 bases lining up with TRBD2. Trimming at V came to 2 bases and at J to 7 bases, leaving 9 bases not matched to a gene. The CDR3 extends over 17 amino acids. CDR1 is MGHRA, CDR2 YSYEKL, per germline. The CDR3 protein is CASSQKPASGRFGELFF. Here the CDR3 DNA reads TGCGCCAGCAGCCAAAAACCTGCTAGCGGGAGGTTCGGGGAGCTGTTTTTT.

The gene calls are TRBV10-3 and TRBJ2-1; TRBD2 matches 9 bases. The CDR3 has 15 residues. V trimming: 10 bases; J trimming: 8 bases; junction bases outside the gene matches: 15. The germline gives CDR1 ENHRY, CDR2 SYGVKD. CDR3 DNA: TGTGCCACATTTCGGCGCGGGAGGGATTTTGATGAGCAGTTCTTC. It is translated as CATFRRGRDFDEQFF.